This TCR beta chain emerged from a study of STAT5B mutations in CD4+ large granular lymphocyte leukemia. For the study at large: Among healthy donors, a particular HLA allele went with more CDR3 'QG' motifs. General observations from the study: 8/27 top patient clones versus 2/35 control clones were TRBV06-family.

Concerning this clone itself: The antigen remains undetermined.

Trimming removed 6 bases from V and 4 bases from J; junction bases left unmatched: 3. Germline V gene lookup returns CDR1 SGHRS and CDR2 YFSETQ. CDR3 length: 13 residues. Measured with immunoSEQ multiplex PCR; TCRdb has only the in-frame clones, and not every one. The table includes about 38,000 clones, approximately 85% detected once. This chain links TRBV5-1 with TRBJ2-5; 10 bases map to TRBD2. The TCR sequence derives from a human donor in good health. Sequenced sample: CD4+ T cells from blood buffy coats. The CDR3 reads CASKRGGTETQYF. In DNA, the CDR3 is TGCGCCAGCAAGCGGGGGGGCACAGAGACCCAGTACTTC. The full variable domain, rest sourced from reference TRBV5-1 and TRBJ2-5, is KAGVTQTPRYLIKTRGQQVTLSCSPISGHRSVSWYQQTPGQGLQFLFEYFSETQRNKGNFPGRFSGRQFSNSRSEMNVSTLELGDSALYLCASKRGGTETQYFGPGTRLLVL.